This T cell receptor (beta chain) derives from a study of blood T cell dynamics during melanoma immunotherapy (TCRdb year 2020). In the study overall: Patients with metastatic melanoma were treated with first-line pembrolizumab or nivolumab plus ipilimumab as standard of care in the United Kingdom. The training cohort was made up of consecutive patients, while a further independent group of patients from the same centre was pooled to form an external validation set. To find early correlates of response, the study profiled the peripheral T cell receptor repertoires of patients with metastatic melanoma both before and after one cycle of checkpoint inhibitor therapy.

The time point label here, explained by the study, means: week 3, after first cycle of checkpoint inhibitor. Blood samples were taken before treatment (T0) and at week 3 (W3), following the first cycle of checkpoint blockade. Except for a couple of patients with rapid clinical progression, response was assessed 12 weeks after the first infusion by RECIST 1.1; disease control meant complete response, partial response or stable disease. Patients were excluded for prior systemic cancer treatment, concomitant immunosuppressant therapy or synchronous other active malignancies. TCR beta was sequenced in both bulk PBMC and plasma cell-free DNA in order to track circulating cells as well as T cell turnover. PBMC were isolated from blood with Lymphoprep and SepMate tubes, followed by red cell lysis. QIAamp DNA Blood Mini kits were used to extract DNA from PBMC and sorted T cell subsets. For every bulk PBMC sample, a fixed 350 ng of DNA was loaded. TCR beta CDR3 sequences were amplified from genomic DNA with the immunoSEQ TCRb Assay kit following manufacturer instructions. The KAPA Library Quantification Kit for Illumina platforms was used to quantify pooled libraries by qPCR. Pooled libraries were sequenced on an Illumina NextSeq 500, clustered at roughly 0.6-1.2 pM. Per the source publication's procedure: TCR data were analyzed with immunoSEQ ANALYZER and the R LymphoSeq package. A rearrangement efficiency score was calculated as productive divided by the sum of productive and non-productive CDR3 sequences. Clonality was measured with the Gini coefficient and diversity with the Renyi index at alpha=1, and both measures were compared pairwise between timepoints within each patient. Clonal relatedness used an edit distance of 3, and repertoire similarity used the Bhattacharyya coefficient, both computed in LymphoSeq. Linear discriminant analysis on week-3 changes in clonality and diversity was built with the R MASS and caret packages to classify response. TCRdb carries this immuneACCESS record with in-frame sequences only. Its versions omit some clonotypes, under half of them owing to an unresolved V gene in the studies checked, with the rest unexplained. Clonal size and the V and J genes are those of that table, whereas D and trimming came from the DNA. In all, the sample holds about 11,000 clones, and about 87% of those were seen once. The ten largest clones capture 6.5% to 7% of the sample.

Sequences SGHRS (CDR1) and YFSETQ (CDR2) are obtained from the germline V gene. The junction carries 5 bases between V and J, which are trimmed by 3 bases and 5 bases respectively. From cysteine to phenylalanine, the CDR3 is 11 amino acids long. Only the CDR3 DNA stays, 33 bases, in frame from base 1. This clone was counted a few times. Its antigen is not yet known. No base quality information exists; no much larger clone differs at one position. What the study reported, not specific to this receptor: The study was unable to establish whether the T cell clones driving the repertoire changes were melanoma-specific or instead reflected general immune activation. The relatively small sample size was recognized as a factor that could limit how well the results generalize. Unlike progressors, patients who went on to achieve disease control showed a bifurcated reorganization of the PBMC repertoire at W3, with either increased clonality or increased diversity.

Recombination joined TRBV5-1 with TRBJ1-1; the D gene is unclear. Specimen: blood, collected from a patient treated with checkpoint blockade. The sequence came from a human donor with melanoma. The DNA reads TGCGCCAGCAGCTCAGAAACTGAAGCTTTCTTT. This codes for CASSSETEAFF.